Listed here are 2 T cell receptor beta chains from one sample, sequenced in a study of blood T cell repertoires in COVID-19. Generated by immunoSEQ multiplex PCR, the TCRdb table keeps only in-frame clones and is missing some. The sample lists about 87,000 clones; 85% to 90% were seen once. Sequenced sample: peripheral blood. Receptor source: a man aged 35 to 55 with acute or convalescent COVID-19.

The sample holds one count of this clone. This rearrangement joins TRBV16 to TRBJ1-1, with 8 bases that match TRBD1. V gave up 2 bases and J gave up 4 bases; unmatched junction bases: 9. Germline CDR1 KGHSY, CDR2 FQNENV. The CDR3 has 16 amino acids. This chain's CDR3 is CASSQQVAGGFTEAFF. The CDR3 bases are TGTGCCAGCAGCCAACAAGTGGCAGGGGGCTTCACTGAAGCTTTCTTT.

The rearrangement joins TRBV7-6 to TRBJ1-5, with D possibly matching TRBD1 (5 bases). Germline-derived CDR1 and CDR2 are SGHVS and FNYEAQ. V lost 5 bases and J lost 4, with 9 bases in between. This CDR3 has 13 residues. CDR3 in amino acids: CASSATGNQPQHF. CDR3 nucleotides: TGTGCCAGCAGCGCCACAGGTAATCAGCCCCAGCATTTT.